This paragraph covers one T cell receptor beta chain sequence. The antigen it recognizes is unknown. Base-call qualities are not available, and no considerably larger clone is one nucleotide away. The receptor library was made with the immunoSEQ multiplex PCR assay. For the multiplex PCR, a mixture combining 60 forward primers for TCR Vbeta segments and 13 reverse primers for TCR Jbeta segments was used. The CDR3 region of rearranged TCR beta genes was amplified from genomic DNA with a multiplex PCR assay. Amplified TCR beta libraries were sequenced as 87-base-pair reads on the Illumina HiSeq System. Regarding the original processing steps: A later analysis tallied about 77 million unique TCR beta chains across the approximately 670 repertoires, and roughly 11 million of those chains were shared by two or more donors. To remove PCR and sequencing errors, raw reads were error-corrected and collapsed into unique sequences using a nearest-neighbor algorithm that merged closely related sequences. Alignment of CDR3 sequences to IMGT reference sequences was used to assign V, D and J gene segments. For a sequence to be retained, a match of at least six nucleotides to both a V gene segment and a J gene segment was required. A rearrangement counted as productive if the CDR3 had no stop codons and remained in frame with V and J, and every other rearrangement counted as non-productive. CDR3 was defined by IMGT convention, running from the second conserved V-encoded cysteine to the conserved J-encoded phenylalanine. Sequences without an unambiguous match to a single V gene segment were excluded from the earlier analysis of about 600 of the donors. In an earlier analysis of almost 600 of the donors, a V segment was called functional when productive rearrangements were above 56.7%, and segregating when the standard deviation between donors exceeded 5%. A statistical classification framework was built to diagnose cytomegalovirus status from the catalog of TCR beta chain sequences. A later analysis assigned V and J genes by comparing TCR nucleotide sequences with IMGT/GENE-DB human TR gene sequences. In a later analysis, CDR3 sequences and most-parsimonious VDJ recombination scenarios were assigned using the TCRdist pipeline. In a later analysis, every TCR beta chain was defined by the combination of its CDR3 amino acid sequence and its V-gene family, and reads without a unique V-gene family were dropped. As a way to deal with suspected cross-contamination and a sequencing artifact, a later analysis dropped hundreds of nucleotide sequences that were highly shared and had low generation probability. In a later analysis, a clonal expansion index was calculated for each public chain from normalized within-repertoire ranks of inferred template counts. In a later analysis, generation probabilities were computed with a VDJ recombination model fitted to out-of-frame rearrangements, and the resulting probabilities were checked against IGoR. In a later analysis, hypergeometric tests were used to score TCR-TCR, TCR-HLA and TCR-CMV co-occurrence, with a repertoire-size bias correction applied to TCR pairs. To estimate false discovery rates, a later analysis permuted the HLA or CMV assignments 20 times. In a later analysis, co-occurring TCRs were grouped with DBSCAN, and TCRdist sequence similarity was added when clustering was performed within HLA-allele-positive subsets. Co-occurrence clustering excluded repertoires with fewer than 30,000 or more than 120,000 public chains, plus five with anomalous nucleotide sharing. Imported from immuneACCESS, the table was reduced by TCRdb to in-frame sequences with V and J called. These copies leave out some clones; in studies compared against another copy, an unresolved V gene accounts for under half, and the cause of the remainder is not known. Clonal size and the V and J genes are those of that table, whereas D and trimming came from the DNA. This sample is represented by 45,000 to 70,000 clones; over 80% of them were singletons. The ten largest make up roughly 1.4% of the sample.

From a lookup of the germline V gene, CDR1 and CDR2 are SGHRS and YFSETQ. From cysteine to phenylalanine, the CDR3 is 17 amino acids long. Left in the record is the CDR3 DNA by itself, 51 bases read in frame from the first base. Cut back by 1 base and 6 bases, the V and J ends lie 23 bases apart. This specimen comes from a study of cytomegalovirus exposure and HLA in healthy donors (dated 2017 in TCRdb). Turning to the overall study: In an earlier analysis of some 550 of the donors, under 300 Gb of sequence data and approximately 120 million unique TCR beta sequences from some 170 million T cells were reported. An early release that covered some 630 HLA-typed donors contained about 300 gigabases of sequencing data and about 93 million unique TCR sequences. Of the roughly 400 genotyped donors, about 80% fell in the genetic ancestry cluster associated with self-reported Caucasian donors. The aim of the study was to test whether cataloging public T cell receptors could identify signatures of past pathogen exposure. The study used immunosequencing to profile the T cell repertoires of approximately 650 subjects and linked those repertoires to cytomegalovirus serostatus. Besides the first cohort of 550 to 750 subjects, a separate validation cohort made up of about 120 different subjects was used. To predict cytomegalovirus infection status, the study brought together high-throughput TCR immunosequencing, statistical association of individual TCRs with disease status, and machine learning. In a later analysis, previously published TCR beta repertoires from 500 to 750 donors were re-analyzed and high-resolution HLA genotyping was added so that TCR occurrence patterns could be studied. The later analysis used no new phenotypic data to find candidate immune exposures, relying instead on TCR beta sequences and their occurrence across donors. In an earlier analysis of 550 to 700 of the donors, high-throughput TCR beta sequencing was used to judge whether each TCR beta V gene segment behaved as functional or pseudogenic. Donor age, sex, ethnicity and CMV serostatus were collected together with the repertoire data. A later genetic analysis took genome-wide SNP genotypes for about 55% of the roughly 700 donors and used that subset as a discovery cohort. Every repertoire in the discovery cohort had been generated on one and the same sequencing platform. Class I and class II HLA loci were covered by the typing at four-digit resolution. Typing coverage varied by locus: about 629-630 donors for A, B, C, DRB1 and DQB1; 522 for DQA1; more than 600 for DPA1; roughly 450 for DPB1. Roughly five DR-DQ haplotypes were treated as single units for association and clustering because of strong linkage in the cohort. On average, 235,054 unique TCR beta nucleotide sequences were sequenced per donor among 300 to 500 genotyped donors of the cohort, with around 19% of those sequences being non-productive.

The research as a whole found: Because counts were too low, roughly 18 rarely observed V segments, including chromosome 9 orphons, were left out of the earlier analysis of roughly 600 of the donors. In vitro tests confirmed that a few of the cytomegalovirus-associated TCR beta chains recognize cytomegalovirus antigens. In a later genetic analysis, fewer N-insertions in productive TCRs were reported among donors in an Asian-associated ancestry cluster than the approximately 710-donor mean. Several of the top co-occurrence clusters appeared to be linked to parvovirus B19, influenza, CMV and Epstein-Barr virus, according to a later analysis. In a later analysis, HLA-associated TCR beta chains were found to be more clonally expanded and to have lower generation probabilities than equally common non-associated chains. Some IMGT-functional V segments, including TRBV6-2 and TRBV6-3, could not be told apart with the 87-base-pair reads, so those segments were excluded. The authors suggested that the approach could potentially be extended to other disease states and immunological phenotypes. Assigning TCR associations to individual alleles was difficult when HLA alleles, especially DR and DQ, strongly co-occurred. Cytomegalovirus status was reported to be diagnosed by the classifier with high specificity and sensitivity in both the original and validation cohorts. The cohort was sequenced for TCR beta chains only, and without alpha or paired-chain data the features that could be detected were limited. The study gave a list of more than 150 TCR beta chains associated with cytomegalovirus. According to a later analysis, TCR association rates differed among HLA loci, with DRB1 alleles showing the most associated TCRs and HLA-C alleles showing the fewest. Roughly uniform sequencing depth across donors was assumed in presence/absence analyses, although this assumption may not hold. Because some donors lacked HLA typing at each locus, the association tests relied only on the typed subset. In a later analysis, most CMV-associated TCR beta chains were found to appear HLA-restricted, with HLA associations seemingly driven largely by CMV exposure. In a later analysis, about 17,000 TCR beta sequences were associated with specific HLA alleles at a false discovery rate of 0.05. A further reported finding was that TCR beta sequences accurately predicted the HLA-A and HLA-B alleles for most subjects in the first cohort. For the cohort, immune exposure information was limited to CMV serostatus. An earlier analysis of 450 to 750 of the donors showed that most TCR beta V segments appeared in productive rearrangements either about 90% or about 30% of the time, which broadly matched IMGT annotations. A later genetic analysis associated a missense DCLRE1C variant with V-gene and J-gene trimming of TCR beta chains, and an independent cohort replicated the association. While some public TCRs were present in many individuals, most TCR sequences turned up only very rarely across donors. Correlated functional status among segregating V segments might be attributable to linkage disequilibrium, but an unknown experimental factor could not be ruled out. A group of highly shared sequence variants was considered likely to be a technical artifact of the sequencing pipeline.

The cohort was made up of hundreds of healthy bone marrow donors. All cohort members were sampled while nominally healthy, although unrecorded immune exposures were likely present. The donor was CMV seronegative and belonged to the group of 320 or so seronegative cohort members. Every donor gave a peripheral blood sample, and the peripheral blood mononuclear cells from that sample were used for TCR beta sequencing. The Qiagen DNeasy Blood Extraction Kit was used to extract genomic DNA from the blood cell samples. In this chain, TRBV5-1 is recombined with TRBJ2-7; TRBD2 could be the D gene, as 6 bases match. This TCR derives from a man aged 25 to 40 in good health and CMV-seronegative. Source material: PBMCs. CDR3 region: CASSLTRDSAGTAEQYF. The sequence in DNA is TGCGCCAGCAGCTTGACCCGAGACTCGGCCGGGACTGCCGAGCAGTACTTC.